This T cell receptor beta chain originates from a study of graft-versus-host responses after intestinal transplantation. Study at large: Multivisceral, liver-intestinal, or isolated intestinal transplants were given to recipients. Anti-thymocyte globulin served as induction for all recipients, who then took tacrolimus and steroids for about 3 years. Study results and limitations: When patients had graft-donor T cell macrochimerism, their allografts held high graft-versus-host to host-versus-graft clonal ratios. Detection of GvH clones occurred in recipient marrow, and some had their first appearance in ileum or blood.

Germline V lookup: CDR1 SGHVS, CDR2 FQNEAQ. Deletions cut 6 bases from V and 1 base from J, with 15 bases between. This CDR3 comprises 15 residues. Details on this clone: The antigen is unknown.

The protocol was immunoSEQ multiplex PCR, while the TCRdb copy is restricted to in-frame clones and leaves out a portion. The sample has some 48,000 clones; roughly 83% are singletons. V is TRBV7-8 and J is TRBJ1-1; D is undetermined. The TCR sequence derives from a human donor who was the organ donor for an intestinal transplant. The starting material was unstimulated CD4+ T cells sorted from spleen or lymph node cells, obtained before transplant. The CDR3 here is CASRSRGGTNTEAFF. The CDR3, as DNA: TGTGCCAGCAGATCACGGGGAGGTACGAACACTGAAGCTTTCTTT. The full variable domain, rest sourced from reference TRBV7-8 and TRBJ1-1, is GAGVSQSPRYKVAKRGQDVALRCDPISGHVSLFWYQQALGQGPEFLTYFQNEAQLDKSGLPSDRFFAERPEGSVSTLKIQRTQQEDSAVYLCASRSRGGTNTEAFFGQGTRLTVV.